This T cell receptor (beta chain) was found in a study of blood T cell repertoires in COVID-19. About the study: Sites in the United States, Italy and Spain provided acute and convalescent COVID-19 samples. In each case, the material was cDNA or gDNA derived from T cells, B-cell-depleted T cells, or PBMCs.

The CDR3 runs to 15 residues. Trimming shortened V by 0 bases and J by 8 bases, and 15 bases separated the two germline ends. Patients of the Seattle cohort, enrolled during active infection, were followed longitudinally. As originally analysed: Reference gene primer amplification in the assay estimated nucleated cell counts. TCRdb's table, derived via immunoSEQ multiplex PCR, lists solely in-frame clones and lacks some. V and J calls and clone size are copied from that table; D and trimming were computed from the DNA. The table records around 400,000 clones, around 87% of them present only once. Sequenced sample: peripheral blood. The rearrangement links TRBV23-1 to TRBJ2-3; D perhaps matches TRBD2 (6 bases). TRBV23-1 belongs to the ORF category, with a function that is uncertain. The sequence came from a woman aged 55-70 years with COVID-19, enrolled during active disease. Written as DNA, the CDR3 is TGCGCCAGCAGTCAATCCACAGTCCGGGGAGGTACGCAGTATTTT. Its protein product is CASSQSTVRGGTQYF.